Sequencing of this TCR beta chain was carried out in a study of T cells in Graves' hyperthyroidism and ophthalmopathy. Study-level information: At initial diagnosis, before any treatment had begun, peripheral blood was obtained.

Researchers defined stable Graves' hyperthyroidism as no ophthalmopathy progression within 18 months. The study excluded patients with uncontrolled infection, other autoimmune disease, pregnancy or lactation. The CDR3 is 15 amino acids. V lost 0 bases to trimming and J lost 3 bases, with 12 bases between them. The germline V gene has CDR1 SGHVS and CDR2 FQNEAQ. Study results and caveats: In validation, the model predicted ophthalmopathy. These predictions came a median roughly seven months before onset.

TCR beta CDR3 regions were amplified from RNA transcripts. Carried out on the TCR CDR3, a first-round RT-PCR used the HTBI primer set. TCRdb fed the multiplex PCR reads into MiXCR, producing one record per CDR3 protein. The repertoire holds 800,000 or so distinct CDR3 sequences, with roughly 37% as singletons. In the case of this clonotype: The antigen remains unidentified.

The sample consisted of blood. This chain links TRBV7-8 with TRBJ2-7, with D maybe TRBD2 (5 bases). The TCR was taken from a man between 18 and 35 years old with Graves' hyperthyroidism. CDR3 sequence: CASSLAAGSYYEQYF. The CDR3 coding sequence is TGTGCCAGCAGCTTAGCGGCGGGCTCCTACTACGAGCAGTACTTC.